This TCR beta chain came from a study of T cell responses to AZD1222 COVID-19 vaccine. Overall study results and limits: It should be noted that donors were predominantly white British and more often female, and clonal diversity was possibly underestimated. Two AZD1222 doses significantly raised spike-specific TCR breadth and depth over controls. Seropositive at baseline were only a handful of AZD1222 recipients.

As regards this clone: What it binds is not known.

Second-dose recipients at about 4 or about 12 weeks were treated as one pooled group. Assay: immunoSEQ multiplex PCR; the TCRdb copy retains only in-frame clones and omits some. Among 55,000 to 65,000 clones listed, approximately 80% were seen once. Trimming pared 1 base from V and 4 bases from J, leaving 18 bases between. In germline, CDR1 is LGHDT, CDR2 YNNKEL (reference sequence). The CDR3 is 17 amino acids. The specimen comprised peripheral blood, sampled 28 days after the second AZD1222 dose. The chain couples TRBV3-1 (or the pseudogene TRBV3-2) to TRBJ2-3; weak D call: TRBD2 (5 bases). The TCR originated in an adult who received the AZD1222 COVID-19 vaccine. CDR3 nucleotides: TGTGCCAGCAGCCAAGGTCTAGCCCTGGTTCCCCCAGATACGCAGTATTTT. This sequence encodes CASSQGLALVPPDTQYF.